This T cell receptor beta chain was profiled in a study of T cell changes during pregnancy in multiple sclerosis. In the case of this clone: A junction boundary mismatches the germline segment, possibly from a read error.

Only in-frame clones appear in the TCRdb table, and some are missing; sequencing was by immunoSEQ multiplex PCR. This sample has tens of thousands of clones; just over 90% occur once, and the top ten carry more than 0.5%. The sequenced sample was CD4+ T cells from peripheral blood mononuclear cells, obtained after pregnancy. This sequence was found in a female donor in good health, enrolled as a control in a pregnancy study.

CDR3 residues: CASSFGTSGYNEQFF. The CDR3 DNA follows: TGTGCTAGCAGCTTCGGGACTAGCGGTTACAATGAGCAGTTCTTC. V and J are TRBV7-7 and TRBJ2-1; the match to TRBD2 covers 11 bases. The CDR3 contains 15 residues. Per germline, CDR1 SSHAT and CDR2 FNYEAQ (reference sequence).